The rows below give T cell receptor beta chains drawn from one sample of a study of breast tumors, draining lymph nodes, adjacent tissues. TCRdb re-derived calls from the multiplex PCR reads in MiXCR, one entry per CDR3 protein. Of about 120,000 distinct CDR3 sequences listed, 15% to 20% are singletons. The sample taken for sequencing was axillary lymph node tissue. These receptors all stem from a female donor with breast cancer. Some clones in this sample may be carry-over from other donors' samples. The CDR3 runs from the conserved cysteine through the conserved F or W. Fields, in order: D gene, J gene, clone size, V gene, CDR3 protein, CDR3 DNA. The D gene is left open where the match is weak. The size field is filled for only some rows; it gives once, few, many or a size class.

.,TRBJ2-4,.,TRBV3-1,CASSSKGGDIQYF,TGTGCCAGCAGCTCTAAGGGCGGGGACATTCAGTACTTC
.,TRBJ1-2,many,TRBV6-2/TRBV6-3,CATENRSYGYTF,TGTGCCACAGAAAACAGGTCCTATGGCTACACCTTC
.,TRBJ2-4,few,TRBV4-1,CASSQWEGVKNIQYF,TGCGCCAGCAGCCAATGGGAGGGGGTCAAAAACATTCAGTACTTC
.,TRBJ1-2,many,TRBV29-1,CSVAENYGYTF,TGCAGCGTTGCAGAGAACTATGGCTACACCTTC
.,TRBJ2-3,many,TRBV25-1,CASSDPRRGSTDTQYF,TGTGCCAGCAGTGACCCTCGAAGGGGAAGCACAGATACGCAGTATTTT
TRBD1,TRBJ1-1,.,TRBV3-1,CASSQGIPGQGLGEAFF,TGTGCCAGCAGCCAAGGGATCCCGGGACAGGGTCTAGGTGAAGCTTTCTTT
.,TRBJ1-5,few,TRBV28,CASSLGGGRQPQHF,TGTGCCAGCAGTTTAGGAGGGGGGCGGCAGCCCCAGCATTTT
.,TRBJ1-5,many,TRBV15,CATSRVNQPQHF,TGTGCCACCAGCAGGGTCAATCAGCCCCAGCATTTT
.,TRBJ2-3,.,TRBV18,CASSPYGATDTQYF,TGTGCCAGCTCACCGTACGGAGCAACAGATACGCAGTATTTT
TRBD2,TRBJ2-1,many,TRBV25-1,CASSESGSAYNEQFF,TGTGCCAGCAGTGAGAGCGGGAGTGCCTACAATGAGCAGTTCTTC
.,TRBJ2-5,many,TRBV7-3,CASSLTGLAETQYF,TGTGCCAGCAGCTTAACGGGCTTAGCGGAGACCCAGTACTTC
.,TRBJ2-7,many,TRBV20-1,CSATGTVFHEQYF,TGCAGTGCTACCGGGACTGTTTTCCACGAGCAGTACTTC
TRBD2,TRBJ2-7,many,TRBV5-1,CASSPGGSGGYEQYF,TGCGCCAGCAGCCCAGGGGGTAGCGGGGGCTACGAGCAGTACTTC
.,TRBJ2-2,many,TRBV5-1,CASSLAEDSIAGELFF,TGCGCCAGCAGCTTGGCTGAGGACAGCATCGCCGGGGAGCTGTTTTTT
.,TRBJ2-3,many,TRBV2,CASSDAVFDNTDTQYF,TGTGCCAGCAGTGATGCAGTTTTCGATAACACAGATACGCAGTATTTT
.,TRBJ2-7,many,TRBV27,CASRPSWATSYEQYF,TGTGCCAGCAGGCCCTCGTGGGCCACCTCCTACGAGCAGTACTTC
.,TRBJ2-3,many,TRBV20-1,CSARDSETTDTQYF,TGCAGTGCTAGAGATTCTGAAACCACAGATACGCAGTATTTT
TRBD1,TRBJ2-1,many,TRBV9,CASSAPGTGGRQFF,TGTGCCAGCAGCGCCCCCGGGACAGGGGGCCGGCAGTTCTTC
.,TRBJ2-2,many,TRBV9,CASSAPQGIGELFF,TGTGCCAGCAGCGCCCCCCAGGGGATCGGGGAGCTGTTTTTT
TRBD1,TRBJ1-2,many,TRBV12-3/TRBV12-4,CASGTGGRANGYTF,TGTGCCAGCGGGACAGGGGGAAGAGCAAATGGCTACACCTTC
.,TRBJ2-3,medium-sized,TRBV7-2,CASSLQNTQYF,TGTGCCAGCAGCTTACAGAATACGCAGTATTTT
.,TRBJ1-5,many,TRBV15,CATSKEGPWSNQPQHF,TGTGCCACCAGCAAGGAGGGACCTTGGAGCAATCAGCCCCAGCATTTT
TRBD2,TRBJ2-2,few,TRBV3-1,CASSHTGTSGRGVGELFF,TGTGCCAGCAGCCATACCGGGACTAGCGGGAGGGGTGTCGGGGAGCTGTTTTTT
.,TRBJ2-2,.,TRBV3-1,CASSQVSGGELFF,TGTGCCAGCAGCCAAGTTAGTGGCGGGGAGCTGTTTTTT
.,TRBJ2-5,many,TRBV20-1,CSAPKGGIQETQYF,TGCAGTGCTCCCAAAGGGGGGATCCAAGAGACCCAGTACTTC
TRBD2,TRBJ2-3,many,TRBV13,CASSPLQGLAGDTQYF,TGTGCCAGCAGCCCCCTGCAGGGACTAGCGGGAGATACGCAGTATTTT